The 4 T cell receptor beta chains given below trace back to one sample, sequenced in a study of T cells after yellow fever vaccination. MiXCR was run by TCRdb on the 5' RACE reads, yielding one entry per CDR3 protein. The repertoire holds under 70,000 distinct CDR3 sequences, with around 6.5% as singletons. The starting material was CD8+ T cells sorted from PBMCs, obtained on the day of the first yellow fever vaccination. The receptors stem from a man between 18 and 29 years old who received the YFV17D yellow fever vaccine.

This chain connects TRBV4-1 to TRBJ2-7; a possible D gene is TRBD2 (6 bases). The germline gives CDR1 MGHRA, CDR2 YSYEKL. CDR3 length equals 16 residues. Trimming shortened V by 0 bases and J by 2 bases, and 14 bases separated the two germline ends. The CDR3 region is CASSQDYDSGPYEQYF. Here the CDR3 DNA reads TGCGCCAGCAGCCAAGATTATGATAGCGGTCCCTACGAGCAGTACTTC.

This clonotype was observed at least ten times. V is TRBV27 and J is TRBJ1-1, with a weak D call TRBD1 (5 bases). V was cut by 3 bases and J by 5 bases, with 10 bases left in between. The CDR3 runs 13 residues. Per germline, CDR1 MNHEY and CDR2 SMNVEV (reference sequence). The CDR3 reads CASSFKGRTEAFF. CDR3 in DNA: TGTGCCAGCAGTTTCAAGGGGAGAACTGAAGCTTTCTTT.

V is TRBV7-8 and J is TRBJ2-3; the match to TRBD1 covers 7 bases. This CDR3 is built from 17 residues. Trimming took 0 bases from V and 2 from J; bases not matched to a gene: 8. Germline CDR1 reads SGHVS; CDR2 reads FQNEAQ. Here the CDR3 reads CASSLAKRDRTTDTQYF. The CDR3 DNA follows: TGTGCCAGCAGCTTAGCTAAGAGGGACAGAACCACAGATACGCAGTATTTT.

In regard to this clonotype: This may arise from a read error, as a much more abundant clone is one base away. V and J are TRBV4-2 and TRBJ2-5; the D is unclear. The CDR3 consists of 14 residues. V lost 0 bases, J lost 0 bases, and 5 bases lay in between. CDR1 LGHNA and CDR2 YNFKEQ come from the germline V gene. This CDR3 reads CASSQDWYQETQYF. The CDR3 nucleotides are TGTGCCAGCAGCCAAGACTGGTACCAAGAGACCCAGTACTTC.